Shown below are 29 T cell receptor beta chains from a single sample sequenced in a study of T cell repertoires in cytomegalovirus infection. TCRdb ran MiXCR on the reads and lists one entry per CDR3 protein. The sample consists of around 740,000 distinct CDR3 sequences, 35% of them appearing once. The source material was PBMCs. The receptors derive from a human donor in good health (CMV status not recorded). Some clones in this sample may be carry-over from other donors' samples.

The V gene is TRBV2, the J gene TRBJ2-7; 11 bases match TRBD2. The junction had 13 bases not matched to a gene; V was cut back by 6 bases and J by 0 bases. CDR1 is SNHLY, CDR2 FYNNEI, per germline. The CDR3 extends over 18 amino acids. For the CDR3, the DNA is TGTGCCAGCAGGGCTTTCGTTGACGGGACTAGCGGCTCCTACGAGCAGTACTTC. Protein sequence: CASRAFVDGTSGSYEQYF.

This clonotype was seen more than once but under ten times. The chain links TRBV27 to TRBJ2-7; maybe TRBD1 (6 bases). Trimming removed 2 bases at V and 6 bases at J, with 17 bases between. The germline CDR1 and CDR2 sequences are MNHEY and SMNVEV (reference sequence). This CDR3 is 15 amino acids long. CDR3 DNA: TGTGCCAGCAGTTTAGTCCCTGGACAGCCTGTCGAGCAGTACTTC. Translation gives CASSLVPGQPVEQYF.

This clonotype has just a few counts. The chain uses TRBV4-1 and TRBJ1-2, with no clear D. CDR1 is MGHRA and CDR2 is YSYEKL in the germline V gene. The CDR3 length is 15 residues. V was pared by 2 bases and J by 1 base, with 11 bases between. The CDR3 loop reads CASSQTAPHNYGYTF. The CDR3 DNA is TGCGCCAGCAGCCAAACAGCGCCCCATAACTATGGCTACACCTTC.

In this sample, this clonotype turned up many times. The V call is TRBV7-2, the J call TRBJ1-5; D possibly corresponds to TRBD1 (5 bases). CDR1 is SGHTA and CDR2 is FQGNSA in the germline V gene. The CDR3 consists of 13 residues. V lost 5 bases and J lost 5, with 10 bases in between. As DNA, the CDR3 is TGTGCCAGCAGCCGTGAGGGGTATCAGCCCCAGCATTTT. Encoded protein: CASSREGYQPQHF.

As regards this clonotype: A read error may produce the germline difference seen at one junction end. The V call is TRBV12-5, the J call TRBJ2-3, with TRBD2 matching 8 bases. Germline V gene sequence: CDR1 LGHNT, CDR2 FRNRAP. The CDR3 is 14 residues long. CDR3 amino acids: CASGFGLAADTQCF. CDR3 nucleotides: TGTGCTAGTGGTTTCGGACTAGCTGCAGATACGCAGTGTTTT.

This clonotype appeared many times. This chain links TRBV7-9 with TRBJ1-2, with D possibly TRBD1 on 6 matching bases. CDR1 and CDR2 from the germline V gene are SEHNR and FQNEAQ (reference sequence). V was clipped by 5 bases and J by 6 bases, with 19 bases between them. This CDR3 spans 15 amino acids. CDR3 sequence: CASSPTGAPVNGYTF. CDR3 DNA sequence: TGTGCCAGCAGCCCCACGGGGGCCCCTGTCAATGGCTACACCTTC.

The CDR3 here is CASSLGLAGTTDTQYF. The CDR3 region has the DNA TGTGCCAGCAGCTTGGGACTAGCGGGGACCACAGATACGCAGTATTTT. The J gene is TRBJ2-3, the V gene TRBV11-2; the match to TRBD2 covers 13 bases. This CDR3 is built from 16 residues. Per germline, CDR1 SGHAT and CDR2 FQNNGV. Trimming cost V 3 bases and J 2 bases; bases outside gene matches: 2.

CDR3 DNA: TGTGCCAGCGACTCGGTGGCTAGCGGGAAGAATGAGCAGTTCTTC. The encoded protein is CASDSVASGKNEQFF. The chain joins TRBV6-1 to TRBJ2-1; 9 bases map to TRBD2. The V and J ends lost 8 bases and 7 bases, in that order; junction bases with no gene match: 12. The CDR3 loop spans 15 amino acids. CDR1 is MNHNS, CDR2 SASEGT, per germline.

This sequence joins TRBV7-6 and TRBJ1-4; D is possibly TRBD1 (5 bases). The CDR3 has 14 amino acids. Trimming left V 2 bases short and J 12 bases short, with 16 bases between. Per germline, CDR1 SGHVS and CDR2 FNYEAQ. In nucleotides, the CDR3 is TGTGCCAGCAGCTTAAGCCAATCCCTGGGGGAACTGTTTTTT. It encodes CASSLSQSLGELFF.

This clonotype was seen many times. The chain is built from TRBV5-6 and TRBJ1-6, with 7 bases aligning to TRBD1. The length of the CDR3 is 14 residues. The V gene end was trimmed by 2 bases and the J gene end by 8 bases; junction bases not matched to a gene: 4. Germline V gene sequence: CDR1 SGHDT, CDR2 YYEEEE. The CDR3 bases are TGTGCCAGCAGCTTTACAGGGGTCGATTCACCCCTCCACTTT. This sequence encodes CASSFTGVDSPLHF. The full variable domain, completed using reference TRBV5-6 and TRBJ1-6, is DAGVTQSPTHLIKTRGQQVTLRCSPKSGHDTVSWYQQALGQGPQFIFQYYEEEERQRGNFPDRFSGHQFPNYSSELNVNALLLGDSALYLCASSFTGVDSPLHFGNGTRLTVT.

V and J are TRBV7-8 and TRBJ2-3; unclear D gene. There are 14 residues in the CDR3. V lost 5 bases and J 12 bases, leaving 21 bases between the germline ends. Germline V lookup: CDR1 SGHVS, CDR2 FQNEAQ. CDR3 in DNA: TGTGCCAGCAGCCCCCTCCCTAGTGATCCCTCACAGTATTTT. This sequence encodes CASSPLPSDPSQYF. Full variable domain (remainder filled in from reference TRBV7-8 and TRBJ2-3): GAGVSQSPRYKVAKRGQDVALRCDPISGHVSLFWYQQALGQGPEFLTYFQNEAQLDKSGLPSDRFFAERPEGSVSTLKIQRTQQEDSAVYLCASSPLPSDPSQYFGPGTRLTVL.

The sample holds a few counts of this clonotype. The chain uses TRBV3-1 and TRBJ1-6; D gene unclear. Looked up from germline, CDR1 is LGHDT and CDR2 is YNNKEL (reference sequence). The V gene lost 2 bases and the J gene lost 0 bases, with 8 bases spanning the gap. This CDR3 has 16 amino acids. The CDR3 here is CASSQRWSSYNSPLHF. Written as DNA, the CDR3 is TGTGCCAGCAGCCAACGGTGGAGCTCCTATAATTCACCCCTCCACTTT.

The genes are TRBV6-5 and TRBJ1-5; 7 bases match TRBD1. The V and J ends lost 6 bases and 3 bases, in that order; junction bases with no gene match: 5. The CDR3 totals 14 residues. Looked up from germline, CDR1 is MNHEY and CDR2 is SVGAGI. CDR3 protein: CASRLTGANQPQHF. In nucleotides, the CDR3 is TGTGCCAGCAGATTAACAGGGGCCAATCAGCCCCAGCATTTT.

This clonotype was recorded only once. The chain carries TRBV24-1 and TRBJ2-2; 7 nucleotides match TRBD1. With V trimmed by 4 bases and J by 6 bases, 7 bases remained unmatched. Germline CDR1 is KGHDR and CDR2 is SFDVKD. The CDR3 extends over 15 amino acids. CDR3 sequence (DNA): TGTGCCACCAGTGACCGAGGGACAGATCCCGGGGAGCTGTTTTTT. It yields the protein CATSDRGTDPGELFF.

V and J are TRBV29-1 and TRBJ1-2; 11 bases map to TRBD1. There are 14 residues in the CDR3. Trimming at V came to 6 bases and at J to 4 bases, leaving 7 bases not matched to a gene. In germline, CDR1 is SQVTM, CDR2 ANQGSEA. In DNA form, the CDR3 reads TGCAGCGTGCCGGGACAGGGGGATTCCTATGGCTACACCTTC. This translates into CSVPGQGDSYGYTF.

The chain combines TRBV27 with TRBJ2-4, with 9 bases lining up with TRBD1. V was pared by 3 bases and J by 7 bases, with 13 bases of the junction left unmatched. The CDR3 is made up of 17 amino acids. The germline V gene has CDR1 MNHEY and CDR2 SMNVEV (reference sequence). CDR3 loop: CASSFLPPGQGGNIQYF. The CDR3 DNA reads TGTGCCAGCAGTTTCCTTCCCCCGGGACAGGGAGGGAACATTCAGTACTTC.

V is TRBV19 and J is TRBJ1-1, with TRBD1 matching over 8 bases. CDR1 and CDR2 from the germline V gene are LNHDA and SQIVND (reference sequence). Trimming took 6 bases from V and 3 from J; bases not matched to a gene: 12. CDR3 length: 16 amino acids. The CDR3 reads CASRRRGDRFDTEAFF. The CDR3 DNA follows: TGTGCCAGTAGGCGACGGGGGGACAGGTTTGACACTGAAGCTTTCTTT.

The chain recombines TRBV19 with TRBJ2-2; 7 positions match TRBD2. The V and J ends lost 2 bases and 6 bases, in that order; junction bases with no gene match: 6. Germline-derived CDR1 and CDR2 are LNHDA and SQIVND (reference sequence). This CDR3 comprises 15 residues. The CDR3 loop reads CASSILGLAAGELFF. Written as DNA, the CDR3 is TGTGCCAGTAGTATATTGGGGCTAGCGGCCGGGGAGCTGTTTTTT.

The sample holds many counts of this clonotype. The DNA of the CDR3 is TGTGCCAGCAGCTTAGGTTCATTAATAGCCAAAAACATTCAGTACTTC. Amino acid sequence: CASSLGSLIAKNIQYF. V gene TRBV7-2 combines with J gene TRBJ2-4; D gene ambiguous. CDR1 is SGHTA, CDR2 FQGNSA, per germline. The CDR3 loop spans 16 amino acids. The ends were cut back, 1 base at V and 0 bases at J, with 10 bases in the middle.

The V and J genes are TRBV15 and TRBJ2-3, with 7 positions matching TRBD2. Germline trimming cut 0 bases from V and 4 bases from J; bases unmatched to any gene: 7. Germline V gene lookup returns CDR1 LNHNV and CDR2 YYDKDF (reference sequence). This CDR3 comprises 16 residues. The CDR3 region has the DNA TGTGCCACCAGCAGAGATCTCATAGCGGGCTCAGATACGCAGTATTTT. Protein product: CATSRDLIAGSDTQYF. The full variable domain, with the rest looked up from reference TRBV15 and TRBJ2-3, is DAMVIQNPRYQVTQFGKPVTLSCSQTLNHNVMYWYQQKSSQAPKLLFHYYDKDFNNEADTPDNFQSRRPNTSFCFLDIRSPGLGDTAMYLCATSRDLIAGSDTQYFGPGTRLTVL.

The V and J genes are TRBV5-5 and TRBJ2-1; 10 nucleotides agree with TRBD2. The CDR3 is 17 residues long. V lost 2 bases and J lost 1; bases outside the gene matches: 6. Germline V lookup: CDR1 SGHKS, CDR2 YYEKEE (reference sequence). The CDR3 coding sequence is TGTGCCAGCAGCTTTGTCACTAGCGGGGATTCCTACAATGAGCAGTTCTTC. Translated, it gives CASSFVTSGDSYNEQFF.

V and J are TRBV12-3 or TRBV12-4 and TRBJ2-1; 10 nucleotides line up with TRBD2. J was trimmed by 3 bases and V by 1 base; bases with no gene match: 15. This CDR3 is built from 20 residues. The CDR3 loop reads CASSLDAAKGASGGYNEQFF. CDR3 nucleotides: TGTGCCAGCAGTTTAGATGCGGCTAAGGGGGCTAGCGGGGGCTACAATGAGCAGTTCTTC.

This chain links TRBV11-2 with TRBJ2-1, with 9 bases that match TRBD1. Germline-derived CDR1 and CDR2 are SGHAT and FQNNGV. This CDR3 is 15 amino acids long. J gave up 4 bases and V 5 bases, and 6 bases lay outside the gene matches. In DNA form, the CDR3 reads TGTGCCAGCAGCCTCCGGGACAGGGATTACAATGAGCAGTTCTTC. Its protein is CASSLRDRDYNEQFF.

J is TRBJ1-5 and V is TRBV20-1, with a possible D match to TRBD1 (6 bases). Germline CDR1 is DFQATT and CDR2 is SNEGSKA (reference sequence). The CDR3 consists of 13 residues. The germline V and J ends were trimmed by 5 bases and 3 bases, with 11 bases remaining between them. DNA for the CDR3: TGCAGTGCTGGGGGGGGCCTCAATCAGCCCCAGCATTTT. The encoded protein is CSAGGGLNQPQHF.

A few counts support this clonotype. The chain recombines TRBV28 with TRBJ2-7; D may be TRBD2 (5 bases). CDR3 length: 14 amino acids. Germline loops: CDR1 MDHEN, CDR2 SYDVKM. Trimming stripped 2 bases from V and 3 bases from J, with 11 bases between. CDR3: CASSLPGLGYEQYF. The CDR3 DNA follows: TGTGCCAGCAGTTTACCAGGACTCGGCTACGAGCAGTACTTC.

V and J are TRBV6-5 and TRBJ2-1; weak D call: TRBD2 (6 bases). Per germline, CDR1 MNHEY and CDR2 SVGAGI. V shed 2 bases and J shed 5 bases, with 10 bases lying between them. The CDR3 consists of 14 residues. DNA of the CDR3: TGTGCCAGCAGTTACGGGGGGTTAAACAATGAGCAGTTCTTC. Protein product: CASSYGGLNNEQFF.

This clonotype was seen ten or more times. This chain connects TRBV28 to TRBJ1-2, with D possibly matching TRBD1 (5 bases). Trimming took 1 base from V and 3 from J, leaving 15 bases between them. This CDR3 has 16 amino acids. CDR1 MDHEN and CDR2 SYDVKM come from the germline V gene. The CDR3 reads CASSLSPGRADYGYTF. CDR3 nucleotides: TGTGCCAGCAGTTTATCTCCAGGGAGGGCCGACTATGGCTACACCTTC.

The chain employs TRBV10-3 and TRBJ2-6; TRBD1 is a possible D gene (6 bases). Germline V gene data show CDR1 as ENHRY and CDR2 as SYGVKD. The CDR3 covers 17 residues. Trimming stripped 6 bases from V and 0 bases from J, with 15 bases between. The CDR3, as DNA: TGTGCCATCAGGAACCGGGACATCAGCTCTGGGGCCAACGTCCTGACTTTC. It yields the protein CAIRNRDISSGANVLTF.

DNA for the CDR3: TGTGCCAGCAGTTTATTAGGGGGAATCAACACTGAAGCTTTCTTT. The encoded protein is CASSLLGGINTEAFF. The chain couples TRBV28 to TRBJ1-1, with a possible D match to TRBD1 (6 bases). Between the trimmed V and J ends, which lost 1 base and 2 bases, there was a span of 11 bases. The CDR3 is made up of 15 amino acids. The germline CDR1 and CDR2 sequences are MDHEN and SYDVKM.